The 5 T cell receptor beta chains below all came from one sample that was sequenced in a study of response to subunit inactivated influenza vaccine. TCRdb processed the RT-PCR reads anew with MiXCR; each CDR3 protein has one entry. Among 710,000 or so distinct CDR3 sequences listed, around a sixth were seen once. The sequencing here drew on PBMCs from blood, taken roughly 12 days after vaccination. The receptors stem from a man aged 45-65 years who received an inactivated influenza vaccine.

This clonotype was counted many times. The rearrangement uses TRBV5-5 and TRBJ2-7; 8 bases are a match to TRBD1. The V and J ends lost 2 bases and 3 bases, in that order; junction bases with no gene match: 7. The CDR3 runs to 15 residues. Germline CDR1 and CDR2: SGHKS and YYEKEE (reference sequence). The CDR3 loop is CASSLAGGASYEQYF. The CDR3 DNA is TGTGCCAGCAGCTTAGCAGGGGGCGCGAGCTACGAGCAGTACTTC.

This clonotype was counted only a few times. V gene TRBV28 combines with J gene TRBJ1-5; 8 nucleotides match TRBD1. The trim removed 6 bases at V and 9 bases at J, leaving 13 bases unmatched. Germline CDR1 and CDR2: MDHEN and SYDVKM. CDR3 length: 15 residues. The CDR3 spells CASSPDRVVSRPQHF. CDR3 DNA sequence: TGTGCCAGCAGCCCGGACAGGGTGGTTTCTCGGCCCCAGCATTTT.

V and J are TRBV6-5 and TRBJ2-7; 7 nucleotides align to TRBD2. The length of the CDR3 is 15 residues. The germline V gene encodes CDR1 MNHEY and CDR2 SVGAGI. V was clipped by 4 bases and J by 1 base; unmatched bases: 7. The CDR3 bases are TGTGCCAGCAGTTCGCCGGCTAGCGGTTCCTACGAGCAGTACTTC. The encoded protein is CASSSPASGSYEQYF.

This clonotype appeared a few times. The chain couples TRBV7-6 to TRBJ1-4; 7 bases fit TRBD1. The V and J ends lost 3 bases and 7 bases, in that order; junction bases with no gene match: 11. Germline CDR1 and CDR2: SGHVS and FNYEAQ. The CDR3 extends over 16 amino acids. CDR3 nucleotides: TGTGCCAGCAGCTTTGGACAGGCGACTAGCAGTGAAAAACTGTTTTTT. It specifies CASSFGQATSSEKLFF.

Ten or more counts support this clonotype. The chain is built from TRBV20-1 and TRBJ2-1, with TRBD2 matching over 11 bases. After removal of 5 bases from V and 3 bases from J, the junction contained 9 bases not matched to a gene. Germline CDR1 DFQATT, CDR2 SNEGSKA (reference sequence). This CDR3 comprises 16 residues. CDR3 region: CSAPTLAGGHYNEQFF. The CDR3 coding sequence is TGCAGTGCTCCTACCCTAGCGGGGGGCCACTACAATGAGCAGTTCTTC.